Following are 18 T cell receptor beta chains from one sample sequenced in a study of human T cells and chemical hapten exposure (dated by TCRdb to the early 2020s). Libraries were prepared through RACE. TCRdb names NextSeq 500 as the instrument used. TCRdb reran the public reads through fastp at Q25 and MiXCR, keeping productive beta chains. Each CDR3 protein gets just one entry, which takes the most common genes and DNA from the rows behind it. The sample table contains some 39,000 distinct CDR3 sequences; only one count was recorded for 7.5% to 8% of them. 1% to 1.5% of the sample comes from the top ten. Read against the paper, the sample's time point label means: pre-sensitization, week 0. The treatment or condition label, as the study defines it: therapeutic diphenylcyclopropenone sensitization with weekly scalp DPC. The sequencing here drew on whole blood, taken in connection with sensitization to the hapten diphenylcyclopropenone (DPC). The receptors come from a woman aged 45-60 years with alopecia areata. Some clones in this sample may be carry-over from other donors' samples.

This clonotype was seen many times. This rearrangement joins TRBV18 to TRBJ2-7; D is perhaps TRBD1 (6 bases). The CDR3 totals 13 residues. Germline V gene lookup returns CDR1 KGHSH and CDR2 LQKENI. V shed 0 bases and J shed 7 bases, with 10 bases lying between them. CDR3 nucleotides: TGTGCCAGCTCACCACCATTACAGGGAGAGCAGTACTTC. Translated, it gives CASSPPLQGEQYF.

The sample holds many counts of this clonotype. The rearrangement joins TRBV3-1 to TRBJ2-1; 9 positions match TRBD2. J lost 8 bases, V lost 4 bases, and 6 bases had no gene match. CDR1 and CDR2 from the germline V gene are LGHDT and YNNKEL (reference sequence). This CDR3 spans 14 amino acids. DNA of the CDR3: TGTGCCAGCAGCCCGGGACTAGCTAGCGATGAGCAGTTCTTC. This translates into CASSPGLASDEQFF.

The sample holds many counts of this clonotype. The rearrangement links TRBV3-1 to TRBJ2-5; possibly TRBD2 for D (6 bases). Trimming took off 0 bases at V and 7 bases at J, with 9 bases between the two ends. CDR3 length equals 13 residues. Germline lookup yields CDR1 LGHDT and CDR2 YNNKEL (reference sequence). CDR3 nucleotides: TGTGCCAGCAGCCAAGATCGAGCGGGGACCCAGTACTTC. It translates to CASSQDRAGTQYF.

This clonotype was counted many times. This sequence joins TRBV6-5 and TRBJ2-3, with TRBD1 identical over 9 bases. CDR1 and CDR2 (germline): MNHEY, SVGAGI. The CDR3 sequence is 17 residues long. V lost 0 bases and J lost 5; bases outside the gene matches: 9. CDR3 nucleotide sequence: TGTGCCAGCAGTTACTCCAGAGCGGGACAGGGCAAAGATACGCAGTATTTT. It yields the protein CASSYSRAGQGKDTQYF.

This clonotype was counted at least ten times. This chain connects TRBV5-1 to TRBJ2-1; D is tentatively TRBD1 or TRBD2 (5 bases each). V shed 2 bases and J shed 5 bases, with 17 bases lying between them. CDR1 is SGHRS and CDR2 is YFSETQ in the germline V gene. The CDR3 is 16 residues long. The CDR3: CASSLGGHLADNEQFF. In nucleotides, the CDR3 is TGCGCCAGCAGCTTAGGAGGACACCTAGCTGACAATGAGCAGTTCTTC. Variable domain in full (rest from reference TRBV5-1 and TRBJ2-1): KAGVTQTPRYLIKTRGQQVTLSCSPISGHRSVSWYQQTPGQGLQFLFEYFSETQRNKGNFPGRFSGRQFSNSRSEMNVSTLELGDSALYLCASSLGGHLADNEQFFGPGTRLTVL.

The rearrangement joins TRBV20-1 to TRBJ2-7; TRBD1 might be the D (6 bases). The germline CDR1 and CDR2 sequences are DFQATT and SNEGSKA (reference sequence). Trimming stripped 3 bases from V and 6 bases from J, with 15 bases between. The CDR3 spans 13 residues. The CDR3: CSASPPTGSEQYF. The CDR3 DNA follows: TGCAGTGCTAGCCCGCCGACAGGAAGCGAGCAGTACTTC.

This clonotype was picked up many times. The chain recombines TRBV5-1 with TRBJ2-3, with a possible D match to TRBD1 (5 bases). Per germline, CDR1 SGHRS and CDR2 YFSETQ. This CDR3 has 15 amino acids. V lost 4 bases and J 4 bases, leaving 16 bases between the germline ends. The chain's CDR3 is CASSPPGAHADTQYF. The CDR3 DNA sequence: TGCGCCAGCAGCCCCCCTGGGGCCCACGCAGATACGCAGTATTTT.

CDR3 in DNA: TGTGCCAGCAGCAAAGGCAGGGTCTCGCGGGAGCCGACCGGGGAGCTGTTTTTT. Translating gives CASSKGRVSREPTGELFF. V gene TRBV21-1 combines with J gene TRBJ2-2; no DNA check was done on the table's D call, TRBD2. TRBV21-1 is a listed pseudogene. There are 18 residues in the CDR3.

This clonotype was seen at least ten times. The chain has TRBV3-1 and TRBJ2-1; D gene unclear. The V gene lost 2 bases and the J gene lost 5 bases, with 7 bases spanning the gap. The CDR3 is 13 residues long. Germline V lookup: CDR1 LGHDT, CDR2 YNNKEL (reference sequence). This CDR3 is CASSQQTHNEQFF. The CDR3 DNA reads TGTGCCAGCAGCCAACAAACTCACAATGAGCAGTTCTTC.

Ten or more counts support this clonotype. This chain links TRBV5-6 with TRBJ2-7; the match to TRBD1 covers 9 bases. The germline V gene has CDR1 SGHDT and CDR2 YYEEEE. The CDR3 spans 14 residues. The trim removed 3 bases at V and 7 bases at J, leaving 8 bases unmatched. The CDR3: CASSSTGTGNEQYF. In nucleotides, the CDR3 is TGTGCCAGCAGCTCCACCGGGACAGGGAATGAGCAGTACTTC.

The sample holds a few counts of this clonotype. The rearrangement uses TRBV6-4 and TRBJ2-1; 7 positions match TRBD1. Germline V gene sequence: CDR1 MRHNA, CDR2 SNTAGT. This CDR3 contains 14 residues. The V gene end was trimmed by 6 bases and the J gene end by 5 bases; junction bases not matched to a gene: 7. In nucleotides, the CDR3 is TGTGCCAGCAGCCGGACAGGAGAAGACAATGAGCAGTTCTTC. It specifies CASSRTGEDNEQFF.

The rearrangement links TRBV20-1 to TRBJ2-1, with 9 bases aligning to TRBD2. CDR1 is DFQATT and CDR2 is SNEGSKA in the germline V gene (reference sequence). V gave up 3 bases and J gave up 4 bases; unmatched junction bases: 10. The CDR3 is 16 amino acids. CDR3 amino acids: CSARTSGGLSYNEQFF. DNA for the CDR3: TGCAGTGCTAGGACTAGCGGAGGATTGAGTTACAATGAGCAGTTCTTC.

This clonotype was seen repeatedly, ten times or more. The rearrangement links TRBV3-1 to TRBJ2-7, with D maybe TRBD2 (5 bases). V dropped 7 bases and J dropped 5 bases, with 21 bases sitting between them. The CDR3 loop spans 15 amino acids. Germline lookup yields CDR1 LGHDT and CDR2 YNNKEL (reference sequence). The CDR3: CASTHRERASHEQYF. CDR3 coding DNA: TGTGCCAGCACCCACCGGGAACGGGCATCCCACGAGCAGTACTTC.

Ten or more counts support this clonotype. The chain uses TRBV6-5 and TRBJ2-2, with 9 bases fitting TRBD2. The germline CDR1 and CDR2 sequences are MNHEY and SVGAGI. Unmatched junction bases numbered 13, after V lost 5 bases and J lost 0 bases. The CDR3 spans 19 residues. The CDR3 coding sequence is TGTGCCAGCAGTCCCCGGAGGGTAGCGGGAGCTACGAACACCGGGGAGCTGTTTTTT. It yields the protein CASSPRRVAGATNTGELFF.

The CDR3 DNA reads TGTGCCAGTGGTTCCGGCAACGCACGCATCACTGAAGCTTTCTTT. Residues: CASGSGNARITEAFF. The chain couples TRBV6-6 to TRBJ1-1; D gene ambiguous. Germline values: CDR1 MNHNY, CDR2 SVGAGI (reference sequence). V was clipped by 9 bases and J by 4 bases, with 21 bases between them. The CDR3 totals 15 residues.

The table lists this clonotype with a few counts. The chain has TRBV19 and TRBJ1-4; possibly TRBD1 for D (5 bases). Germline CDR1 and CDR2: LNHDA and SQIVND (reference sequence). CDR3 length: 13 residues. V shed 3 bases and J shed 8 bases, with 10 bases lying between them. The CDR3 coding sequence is TGTGCCAGTAGTATCAGCCGGGACGAAAAACTGTTTTTT. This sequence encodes CASSISRDEKLFF.

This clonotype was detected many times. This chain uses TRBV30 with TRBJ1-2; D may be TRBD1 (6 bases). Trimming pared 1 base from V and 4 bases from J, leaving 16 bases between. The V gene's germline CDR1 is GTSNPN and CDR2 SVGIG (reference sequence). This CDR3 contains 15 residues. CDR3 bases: TGTGCCTGGAGTGAGCTCGGGCAGGGGATCTATGGCTACACCTTC. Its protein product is CAWSELGQGIYGYTF. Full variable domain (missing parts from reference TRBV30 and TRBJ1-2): SQTIHQWPATLVQPVGSPLSLECTVEGTSNPNLYWYRQAAGRGLQLLFYSVGIGQISSEVPQNLSASRPQDRQFILSSKKLLLSDSGFYLCAWSELGQGIYGYTFGSGTRLTVV.

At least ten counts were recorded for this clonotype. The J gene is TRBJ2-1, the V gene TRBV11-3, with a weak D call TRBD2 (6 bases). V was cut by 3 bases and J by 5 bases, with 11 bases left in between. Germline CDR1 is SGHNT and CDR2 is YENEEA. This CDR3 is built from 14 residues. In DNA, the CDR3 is TGTGCCAGCAGCTTGCGGGGAGGTAACAATGAGCAGTTCTTC. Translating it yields CASSLRGGNNEQFF.